The clone carrying this TCR beta chain was counted a few times. Since a much larger clone is just one base distant, this may be a read error. Assembly of TCR beta libraries relied on iRepertoire HTBI primers together with Arm-PCR of CDR3 regions. TCRdb re-derived calls from the multiplex PCR reads in MiXCR, one entry per CDR3 protein. Of fewer than 450,000 distinct CDR3 sequences in the sample, less than 25% are singletons; the top ten hold less than 25%. This specimen comes from a study of regulatory T cells in long-lasting Graves disease. Trimming stripped 6 bases from V and 2 bases from J, with 1 base between. The CDR3 runs 12 residues. Germline values: CDR1 KGHDR, CDR2 SFDVKD. The time point here: persistent/refractory GD, antithyroid drugs over 5 years with positive TRAb. Scientists built the TCR library using RNA that was extracted from PBMCs.

The sequence was obtained from a female donor with Graves disease. The chain couples TRBV24-1 to TRBJ2-6; D not resolved. The sequencing used peripheral blood mononuclear cells (PBMCs), collected when the disease was refractory, from a patient treated with antithyroid drugs. CDR3 sequence reads: CATSPGANVLTF. CDR3 sequence (DNA): TGTGCCACCAGTCCTGGGGCCAACGTCCTGACTTTC.